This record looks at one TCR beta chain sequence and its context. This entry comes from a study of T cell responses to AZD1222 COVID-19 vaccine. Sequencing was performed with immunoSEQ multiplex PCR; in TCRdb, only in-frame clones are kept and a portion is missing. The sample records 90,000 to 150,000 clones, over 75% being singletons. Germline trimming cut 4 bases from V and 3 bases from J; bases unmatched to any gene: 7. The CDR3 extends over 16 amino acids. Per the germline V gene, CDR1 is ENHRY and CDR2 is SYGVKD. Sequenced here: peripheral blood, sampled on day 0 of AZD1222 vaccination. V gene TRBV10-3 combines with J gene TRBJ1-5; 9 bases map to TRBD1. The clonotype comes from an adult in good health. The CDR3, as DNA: TGTGCCATCAGTGGACAGGACAGGGGTCCCAATCAGCCCCAGCATTTT. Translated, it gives CAISGQDRGPNQPQHF.